These 2 T cell receptor beta chains originate from one sample sequenced in a study of response to subunit inactivated influenza vaccine. TCRdb reprocessed the RT-PCR reads via MiXCR and lists one record per CDR3 protein. The sample consists of some 640,000 distinct CDR3 sequences, approximately 15% of them appearing once. Sequencing used PBMCs from blood, obtained 14 to 15 days before vaccination. The receptors here all came from a man aged 50-59 years who received an inactivated influenza vaccine.

There are a few counts of this clonotype. The chain employs TRBV6-1 and TRBJ2-7; D not resolved. CDR1 is MNHNS and CDR2 is SASEGT in the germline V gene. This CDR3 has 16 amino acids. V was trimmed by 0 bases and J by 2 bases, leaving 14 bases between them. The CDR3 loop reads CASSEAEARLTYEQYF. The CDR3 nucleotides read TGTGCCAGCAGTGAAGCCGAGGCGAGGCTAACCTACGAGCAGTACTTC.

The rearrangement joins TRBV6-1 to TRBJ2-5; 9 nucleotides align to TRBD1. The CDR3 totals 15 residues. Trimming at V came to 5 bases and at J to 6 bases, leaving 10 bases not matched to a gene. Germline V CDR1 and CDR2: MNHNS, SASEGT. The CDR3 protein is CASSPGTGRTKTQYF. As DNA, the CDR3 is TGTGCCAGCAGTCCTGGGACAGGGAGAACTAAGACCCAGTACTTC.